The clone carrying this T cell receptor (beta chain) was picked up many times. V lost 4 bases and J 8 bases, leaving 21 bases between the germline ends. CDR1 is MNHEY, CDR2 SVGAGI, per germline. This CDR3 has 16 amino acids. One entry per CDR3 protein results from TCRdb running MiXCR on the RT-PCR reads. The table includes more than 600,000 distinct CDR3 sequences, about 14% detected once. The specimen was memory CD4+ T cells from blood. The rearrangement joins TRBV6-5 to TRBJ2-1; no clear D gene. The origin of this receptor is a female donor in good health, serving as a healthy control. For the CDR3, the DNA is TGTGCCAGCAGTTTCCTTCCCAACTCGGGTCCCGATGAGCAGTTCTTC. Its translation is CASSFLPNSGPDEQFF.